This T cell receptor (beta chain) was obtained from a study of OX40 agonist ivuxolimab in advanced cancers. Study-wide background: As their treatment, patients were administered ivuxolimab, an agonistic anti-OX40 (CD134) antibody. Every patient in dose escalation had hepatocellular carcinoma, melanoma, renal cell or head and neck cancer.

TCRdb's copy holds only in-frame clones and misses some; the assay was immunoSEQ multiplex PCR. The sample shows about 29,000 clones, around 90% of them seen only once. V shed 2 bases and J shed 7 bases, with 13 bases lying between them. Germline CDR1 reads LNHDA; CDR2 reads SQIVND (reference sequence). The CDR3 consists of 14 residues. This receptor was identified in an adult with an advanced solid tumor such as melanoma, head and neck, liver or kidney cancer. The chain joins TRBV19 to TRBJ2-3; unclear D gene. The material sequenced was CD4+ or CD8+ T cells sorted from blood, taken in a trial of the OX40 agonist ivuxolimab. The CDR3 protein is CASSISEVKHTQYF. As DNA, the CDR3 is TGTGCCAGTAGTATAAGCGAGGTCAAACATACGCAGTATTTT.